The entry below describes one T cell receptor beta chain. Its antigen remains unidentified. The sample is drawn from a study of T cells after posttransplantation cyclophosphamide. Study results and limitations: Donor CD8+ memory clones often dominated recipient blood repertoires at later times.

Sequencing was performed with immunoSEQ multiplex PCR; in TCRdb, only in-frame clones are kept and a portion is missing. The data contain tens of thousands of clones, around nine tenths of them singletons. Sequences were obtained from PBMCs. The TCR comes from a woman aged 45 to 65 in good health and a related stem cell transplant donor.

The CDR3 coding sequence is TGTGCCAGCAGCCCATCTACAGGGGTAGGCTACACCTTC. Its protein product is CASSPSTGVGYTF. This chain uses TRBV7-3 with TRBJ1-2; TRBD1 matches 7 bases. The germline CDR1 and CDR2 sequences are SGHTA and FQGTGA. This CDR3 has 13 amino acids. The V gene end was trimmed by 5 bases and the J gene end by 8 bases; junction bases not matched to a gene: 8.